The source of this T cell receptor beta chain is a study of blood T cell repertoires in COVID-19. After removal of 4 bases from V and 3 bases from J, the junction contained 8 bases not matched to a gene. The CDR3 runs to 15 residues. The germline gives CDR1 MNHEY, CDR2 SMNVEV (reference sequence). In terms of age and location, participants ranged from roughly 18 to 100 years and lived in about 25 US areas. Libraries were prepared by immunoSEQ multiplex PCR; TCRdb keeps only in-frame clonotypes and omits some of them. The profile shows about 300,000 clones, 89% of them singletons. There are a few counts of this clone.

Sample: PBMCs or T cells enriched from blood (not recorded which). The genes are TRBV27 and TRBJ2-7; 8 nucleotides line up with TRBD2. This sequence was found in a woman in her forties or fifties who had been exposed to COVID-19. CDR3 DNA: TGTGCCAGCAGTTCCCTCCTAGCGGGCGGCTACGAGCAGTACTTC. Protein sequence: CASSSLLAGGYEQYF.